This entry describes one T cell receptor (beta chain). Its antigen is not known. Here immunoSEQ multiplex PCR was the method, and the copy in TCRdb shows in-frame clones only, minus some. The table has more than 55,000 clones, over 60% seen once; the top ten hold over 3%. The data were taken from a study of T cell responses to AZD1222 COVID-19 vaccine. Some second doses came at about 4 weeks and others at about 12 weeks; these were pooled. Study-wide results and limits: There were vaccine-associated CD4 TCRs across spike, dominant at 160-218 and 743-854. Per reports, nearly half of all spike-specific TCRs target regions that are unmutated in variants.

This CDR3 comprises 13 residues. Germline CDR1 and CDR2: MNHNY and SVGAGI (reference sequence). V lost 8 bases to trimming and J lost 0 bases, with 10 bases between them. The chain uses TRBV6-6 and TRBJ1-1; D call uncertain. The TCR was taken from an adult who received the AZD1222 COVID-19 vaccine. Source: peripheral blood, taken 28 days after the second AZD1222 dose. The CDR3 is CASREPVNTEAFF. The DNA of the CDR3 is TGTGCCAGCCGGGAACCGGTGAACACTGAAGCTTTCTTT.